This note documents a single T cell receptor beta chain sequence. Its antigen remains unidentified. This sample is drawn from a study of PD-1 blockade in mismatch repair-deficient tumors. Overall study: Enrolled about 2012-2016, patients had progressing, pretreated mismatch repair-deficient cancers of about a dozen types. Whole-study results and caveats: Tumor-resident clones, often undetectable pretreatment in blood, expanded then contracted after pembrolizumab.

The CDR3 runs 15 residues. V was clipped by 4 bases and J by 10 bases; unmatched bases: 8. Germline CDR1 reads LGHNA; CDR2 reads YNFKEQ. TCR sequencing covered a few patients who responded to pembrolizumab. TCRdb's table, derived via immunoSEQ multiplex PCR, lists solely in-frame clones and lacks some. Among around 100,000 clones, over 60% were seen once, and the ten largest hold 4% to 6%. V gene TRBV4-2 combines with J gene TRBJ2-1, with TRBD2 matching 12 bases. The TCR comes from an adult with mismatch repair-deficient cancer. The sample consisted of peripheral blood, taken about 13 months after starting pembrolizumab. CDR3 DNA sequence: TGTGCCAGCAGCCTTGGACTAGCGGGGCCCGGGGAGCAGTTCTTC. Its protein is CASSLGLAGPGEQFF.